These 27 T cell receptor beta chains share one sample of origin, sequenced in a study of read filtering for tumor transcriptome and immune sequencing. The library was built from approximately 400 ng RNA with molecular barcoded adaptors for alpha/delta and beta/gamma chains. TCRdb reprocessed the reads with MiXCR, giving one entry per CDR3 protein. The sample shows around 65,000 distinct CDR3 sequences, roughly a fifth of them seen only once. The specimen was a population of CD138-negative cells sorted from bone marrow. The origin of the receptors is a donor aged 40 or older with multiple myeloma.

On this clonotype: This may be a read error, as it is one base from a much larger clone. The chain joins TRBV24-1 to TRBJ2-5; D is unresolved. Germline V gene lookup returns CDR1 KGHDR and CDR2 SFDVKD. This CDR3 region has 13 residues. Trimming left V 9 bases short and J 0 bases short, with 10 bases between. In DNA, the CDR3 is TGTGCCACCTGTGTCGCGCACCAAGAGACCCAGTACTTC. The encoded protein is CATCVAHQETQYF.

Many counts were recorded for this clonotype. This chain joins TRBV5-5 and TRBJ2-7, with D possibly being TRBD1 or TRBD2 (5 bases each). The length of the CDR3 is 14 residues. Trimming cost V 2 bases and J 3 bases, with 12 bases left between them. Germline CDR1 reads SGHKS; CDR2 reads YYEKEE (reference sequence). CDR3 nucleotides: TGTGCCAGCAGCTTCCGGGACGCATACTACGAGCAGTACTTC. Protein product: CASSFRDAYYEQYF.

This clonotype has ten or more counts. This sequence joins TRBV20-1 and TRBJ2-3, with 9 bases identical to TRBD2. Germline V CDR1 and CDR2: DFQATT, SNEGSKA (reference sequence). The CDR3 has 16 amino acids. Germline trimming cut 4 bases from V and 0 bases from J; bases unmatched to any gene: 8. In nucleotides, the CDR3 is TGCAGTGCTACCCCCCTAGCGGGGCGGAGCACAGATACGCAGTATTTT. This sequence encodes CSATPLAGRSTDTQYF.

With respect to this clonotype: This may stem from a read error, because a much larger clone lies one nucleotide away. The CDR3 DNA reads TGCAGTGCCGAAAACCAGCAAGAGACCCAGTACTTC. It encodes CSAENQQETQYF. This chain connects TRBV20-1 to TRBJ2-5; the D is unclear. In germline, CDR1 is DFQATT, CDR2 SNEGSKA (reference sequence). This CDR3 is built from 12 residues. Trimming pared 6 bases from V and 2 bases from J, leaving 10 bases between.

This clonotype came up a few times. This chain links TRBV6-4 with TRBJ2-3; 8 positions agree with TRBD2. The CDR3 sequence is 16 residues long. Germline V lookup: CDR1 MRHNA, CDR2 SNTAGT. Losses at the gene ends were 0 bases for V and 4 bases for J; bases not matched to a gene: 6. The CDR3: CASSDSLAGGPDTQYF. In nucleotides, the CDR3 is TGTGCCAGCAGTGACTCCCTCGCGGGAGGCCCAGATACGCAGTATTTT.

The sample holds many counts of this clonotype. The J gene is TRBJ1-5, the V gene TRBV28; D is possibly TRBD1 (6 bases). The CDR3 extends over 14 amino acids. The V end lost 6 bases, the J end lost 0 bases, and 9 bases lay between the germline ends. Looked up from germline, CDR1 is MDHEN and CDR2 is SYDVKM. The CDR3 sequence: CASSPTGSNQPQHF. The CDR3 DNA sequence: TGTGCCAGCAGCCCGACAGGTAGCAATCAGCCCCAGCATTTT.

This clonotype appeared many times. The chain couples TRBV3-1 to TRBJ2-7, with D unresolved. CDR3 length: 13 residues. Germline V gives CDR1 LGHDT, CDR2 YNNKEL (reference sequence). V was cut by 0 bases and J by 3 bases, with 6 bases left in between. The DNA of the CDR3 is TGTGCCAGCAGCCAAGATCCCAGCTACGAGCAGTACTTC. Amino acids: CASSQDPSYEQYF.

This clonotype has a count of ten or more. The chain employs TRBV20-1 and TRBJ2-1; D assignment may be TRBD1 or TRBD2 (5 bases each). The V and J ends lost 3 bases and 6 bases respectively, with 15 bases between them. The length of the CDR3 is 14 residues. CDR1 and CDR2 (germline): DFQATT, SNEGSKA (reference sequence). The CDR3 loop reads CSASAPRGANEQFF. CDR3 bases: TGCAGTGCTAGTGCACCCCGAGGGGCCAATGAGCAGTTCTTC.

This clonotype has a count of ten or more. This chain connects TRBV28 to TRBJ2-1; 8 positions match TRBD1. This CDR3 comprises 16 residues. V gave up 2 bases and J gave up 10 bases; unmatched junction bases: 13. Germline assignment: CDR1 MDHEN and CDR2 SYDVKM. The CDR3 nucleotides read TGTGCCAGCAGTTTAGGGGACAGGATTGGTAGCGGCGAGCAGTTCTTC. It yields the protein CASSLGDRIGSGEQFF.

This clonotype was found many times. The rearrangement joins TRBV7-8 to TRBJ2-7, with 8 bases identical to TRBD2. V dropped 5 bases and J dropped 11; count of bases not matched to a gene: 5. CDR1 and CDR2 from the germline V gene are SGHVS and FQNEAQ. The CDR3 runs 11 residues. CDR3 sequence reads: CASSPGGTKYF. CDR3 DNA sequence: TGTGCCAGCAGCCCGGGAGGGACGAAGTACTTC. Combining the CDR3 with reference TRBV7-8 and TRBJ2-7 gives the whole variable domain GAGVSQSPRYKVAKRGQDVALRCDPISGHVSLFWYQQALGQGPEFLTYFQNEAQLDKSGLPSDRFFAERPEGSVSTLKIQRTQQEDSAVYLCASSPGGTKYFGPGTRLTVT.

This clonotype was counted at least ten times. This chain links TRBV30 with TRBJ2-1; TRBD2 matches at 9 bases. V was clipped by 4 bases and J by 9 bases; unmatched bases: 7. This CDR3 has 13 residues. Germline loops: CDR1 GTSNPN, CDR2 SVGIG (reference sequence). The CDR3 coding sequence is TGTGCCTGGACGGCGGGGGGGGATGGTGAGCAGTTCTTC. Translating it yields CAWTAGGDGEQFF.

V is TRBV20-1 and J is TRBJ2-3; D call uncertain. Per germline, CDR1 DFQATT and CDR2 SNEGSKA (reference sequence). V was clipped by 6 bases and J by 0 bases, with 16 bases between them. The CDR3 has 15 amino acids. The CDR3 region has the DNA TGCAGTGCCCAAAGAGTCATTTCTAGCACAGATACGCAGTATTTT. Protein sequence: CSAQRVISSTDTQYF.

The sample holds many counts of this clonotype. The chain couples TRBV30 to TRBJ2-3; TRBD1 aligns across 10 bases. The V gene end was trimmed by 4 bases and the J gene end by 4 bases; junction bases not matched to a gene: 8. The CDR3 consists of 15 residues. In germline, CDR1 is GTSNPN, CDR2 SVGIG (reference sequence). The chain's CDR3 is CAWNSGTGVADTQYF. CDR3 in DNA: TGTGCCTGGAATTCAGGGACAGGGGTGGCAGATACGCAGTATTTT.

This clonotype was seen many times. The DNA of the CDR3 is TGCAGCGTCCAAAGGACAGGGGGCCGATCCTACGAGCAGTACTTC. As protein: CSVQRTGGRSYEQYF. The gene calls are TRBV29-1 and TRBJ2-7; TRBD1 agrees at 11 bases. The CDR3 is made up of 15 amino acids. Germline V lookup: CDR1 SQVTM, CDR2 ANQGSEA. V lost 6 bases, J lost 1 base, and 8 bases stayed unmatched.

This clonotype was seen ten or more times. The CDR3 loop is CASSPPYLRSGRFNEQFF. Here the CDR3 DNA reads TGTGCCAGCAGTCCCCCCTACCTTCGGAGCGGGAGGTTCAATGAGCAGTTCTTC. V usage is TRBV28 and J usage is TRBJ2-1, with 9 bases that match TRBD2. The CDR3 consists of 18 residues. Germline CDR1 reads MDHEN; CDR2 reads SYDVKM. The V segment lost 5 bases and the J segment 6 bases; nucleotides outside the gene matches: 17.

This clonotype came up a few times. This chain uses TRBV20-1 with TRBJ1-4; 7 nucleotides align to TRBD1. Trimming removed 3 bases from V and 6 bases from J; junction bases left unmatched: 4. CDR1 is DFQATT, CDR2 SNEGSKA, per germline (reference sequence). The CDR3 spans 13 residues. The CDR3 DNA reads TGCAGTGCTAGCGCAGGGGGATATGAAAAACTGTTTTTT. As protein: CSASAGGYEKLFF.

Of note for this clonotype: One base separates it from a far larger clone, so it is likely a read error. V gene TRBV28 combines with J gene TRBJ1-4, with 11 bases matching TRBD2. The end of the DNA aligns better with TRBJ2-3, so the J call may be wrong. The CDR3 extends over 15 amino acids. Germline V CDR1 and CDR2: MDHEN, SYDVKM. CDR3 DNA sequence: TGTGCCAGCAGTTTGACTAGCGGGGCGATTGGTACGCAGTATTTT. Amino acids: CASSLTSGAIGTQYF.

Notes on this clonotype: A far larger clone is a single base away, which makes a read error likely. The CDR3 nucleotides are TGTGCCAGCGGCCTTGGACAGGGCCGAGGGCAGTACTTC. Its protein is CASGLGQGRGQYF. The chain employs TRBV6-5 and TRBJ2-7; 8 bases align to TRBD1. The CDR3 length is 13 residues. Germline V CDR1 and CDR2: MNHEY, SVGAGI. J lost 9 bases, V lost 8 bases, and 12 bases had no gene match.

This clonotype was seen repeatedly, ten times or more. The gene calls are TRBV6-6 and TRBJ2-7; D not resolved. Deletions cut 2 bases from V and 0 bases from J, with 11 bases between. The CDR3 length is 15 residues. Germline V CDR1 and CDR2: MNHNY, SVGAGI (reference sequence). In DNA form, the CDR3 reads TGTGCCAGCAGTTACCTTCACGGAAGCTCCTACGAGCAGTACTTC. Protein sequence: CASSYLHGSSYEQYF.

In this sample, this clonotype turned up many times. The chain is built from TRBV2 and TRBJ1-1; D call uncertain. Germline V lookup: CDR1 SNHLY, CDR2 FYNNEI. Trimming shortened V by 9 bases and J by 4 bases, and 18 bases separated the two germline ends. This CDR3 comprises 14 residues. CDR3 in amino acids: CASQLGPAGTEAFF. The CDR3 DNA follows: TGTGCCAGTCAACTCGGACCTGCGGGCACTGAAGCTTTCTTT. Complete variable domain (other parts from reference TRBV2 and TRBJ1-1): EPEVTQTPSHQVTQMGQEVILRCVPISNHLYFYWYRQILGQKVEFLVSFYNNEISEKSEIFDDQFSVERPDGSNFTLKIRSTKLEDSAMYFCASQLGPAGTEAFFGQGTRLTVV.

V is TRBV28 and J is TRBJ2-1, with D perhaps assigned TRBD1 or TRBD2 (5 bases each). Germline V CDR1 and CDR2: MDHEN, SYDVKM. V was trimmed by 11 bases and J by 6 bases, leaving 20 bases between them. The CDR3 consists of 14 residues. As DNA, the CDR3 is TGTGCCGGCAAGGGGACGACGGCTTCCAATGAGCAGTTCTTC. Residues: CAGKGTTASNEQFF. Based on the CDR3 plus reference TRBV28 and TRBJ2-1, the full variable domain is DVKVTQSSRYLVKRTGEKVFLECVQDMDHENMFWYRQDPGLGLRLIYFSYDVKMKEKGDIPEGYSVSREKKERFSLILESASTNQTSMYLCAGKGTTASNEQFFGPGTRLTVL.

This clonotype came up many times. CDR3 loop: CASSWTSWYEQYF. CDR3 bases: TGTGCCAGCTCTTGGACATCTTGGTACGAGCAGTACTTC. The chain joins TRBV18 to TRBJ2-7; maybe TRBD1 (5 bases). CDR1 and CDR2 from the germline V gene are KGHSH and LQKENI. CDR3 size: 13 residues. V was trimmed by 6 bases and J by 4 bases, leaving 13 bases between them.

Concerning this clonotype itself: A much more abundant neighbour one base away suggests this may be a read error. J is TRBJ1-5 and V is TRBV7-2; 9 nucleotides match TRBD1. The J segment lost 6 bases and the V segment lost 11 bases, leaving 11 bases of the junction unmatched. The CDR3 length is 14 residues. The germline CDR1 and CDR2 sequences are SGHTA and FQGNSA. CDR3 sequence reads: CASQRETGGQPQHF. DNA of the CDR3: TGTGCCTCCCAAAGGGAGACAGGGGGTCAGCCCCAGCATTTT.

This clonotype was picked up a small number of times. The genes are TRBV20-1 and TRBJ2-5; 12 bases line up with TRBD2. The germline CDR1 and CDR2 sequences are DFQATT and SNEGSKA (reference sequence). V lost 6 bases and J lost 3; bases outside the gene matches: 8. This CDR3 spans 15 amino acids. The CDR3 here is CSARTSGALKETQYF. As DNA, the CDR3 is TGCAGTGCACGGACTAGCGGGGCGCTGAAAGAGACCCAGTACTTC.

There are many counts of this clonotype. The gene calls are TRBV20-1 and TRBJ2-1; D might be TRBD2 (5 bases). CDR3 length: 14 amino acids. The V gene lost 8 bases and the J gene lost 0 bases, with 14 bases spanning the gap. Germline V CDR1 and CDR2: DFQATT, SNEGSKA (reference sequence). The CDR3 DNA reads as TGCAGTACCCTACGGAGGACCTCCTACAATGAGCAGTTCTTC. It is translated as CSTLRRTSYNEQFF.

At least ten counts were recorded for this clonotype. This chain joins TRBV21-1 and TRBJ2-7; whether TRBD2, the table's D call, matches the DNA was not checked. TRBV21-1 is a recognized pseudogene. This CDR3 comprises 19 residues. The CDR3 is CASSTPGLAGGPGFNEQYF. The CDR3 bases are TGTGCCAGCAGCACCCCGGGACTAGCGGGAGGGCCCGGATTCAACGAGCAGTACTTC.

Comments on this clonotype: In this CDR3 the conserved last residue, phenylalanine or tryptophan, is missing, so a read error is likely. The chain links TRBV5-4 to TRBJ2-1; 8 nucleotides match TRBD2. Germline CDR1 is SGHNT and CDR2 is YYREEE (reference sequence). Losses at the gene ends were 3 bases for V and 5 bases for J; bases not matched to a gene: 7. The CDR3 is made up of 15 amino acids. The CDR3 loop reads CASSWGTSRDNEQFL. The CDR3 nucleotides read TGTGCCAGCAGCTGGGGGACTAGTAGGGACAATGAGCAGTTCCTC.